This T cell receptor (beta chain) stems from a study of blood T cells in healthy people across ages. Overall study: Per every two T cells, about one barcoded beta molecule was captured by template switching.

This CDR3 contains 15 residues. Germline assignment: CDR1 SGHRS and CDR2 YFSETQ. Concerning this clonotype itself: One end of the junction does not line up with germline, which may come from a read error.

Alongside a J-beta primer mix, a sample-barcoded 5' primer served in a second PCR lasting 7 to 11 cycles. Each CDR3 protein gets one entry after TCRdb re-called the 5' RACE reads with MiXCR. The data contain approximately 780,000 distinct CDR3 sequences, around a quarter of them singletons. This sample was shared with a second study, whose subject was T cells of mothers and their children.

Sequencing was done on a sample of blood. The gene calls are TRBV5-1 and TRBJ2-3; maybe TRBD1 (7 bases). The clonotype was recovered from a boy aged 5-17 years in good health. The CDR3 loop reads CANSLVSRGADPQYF. CDR3 DNA sequence: TGCGCCAACAGCTTGGTTTCCAGGGGGGCAGATCCGCAGTATTTT.